A single sample gave rise to the 27 T cell receptor beta chains below, sequenced in a study of shared clonotypes between healthy human individuals. Sequenced by immunoSEQ multiplex PCR; TCRdb stores in-frame clones only, minus some. The data contain some 2.4 million clones, 93% of them singletons. Sequenced: naive CD4+ T cells from PBMCs. Specified subset: CD45RA+ positively selected. Receptor source: a man aged 18 to 30 in good health. Some clones in this sample may be carry-over from other donors' samples.

The chain joins TRBV28 to TRBJ1-2, with D possibly matching TRBD1 (6 bases). The germline V and J ends were trimmed by 4 bases and 5 bases, with 17 bases remaining between them. Germline V lookup: CDR1 MDHEN, CDR2 SYDVKM. The CDR3 contains 15 residues. The CDR3 is CASSSAGATGYGYTF. As DNA, the CDR3 is TGTGCCAGCAGTTCGGCGGGGGCCACAGGGTATGGCTACACCTTC.

The table lists this clone with a few counts. CDR3: CAWSVHEGRATEAFF. In DNA, the CDR3 is TGTGCCTGGAGTGTTCACGAGGGGAGGGCCACTGAAGCTTTCTTT. The J gene is TRBJ1-1, the V gene TRBV30; D may be TRBD1 (5 bases). Between the trimmed V and J ends, which lost 0 bases and 4 bases, there was a span of 15 bases. The CDR3 has 15 residues. The germline V gene has CDR1 GTSNPN and CDR2 SVGIG (reference sequence).

The rearrangement links TRBV29-1 to TRBJ2-1; no clear D. V was pared by 5 bases and J by 7 bases, with 12 bases between. CDR1 SQVTM and CDR2 ANQGSEA come from the germline V gene. This CDR3 region has 12 residues. CDR3 sequence: CSVPDPRNEQFF. CDR3 in DNA: TGCAGCGTTCCGGACCCTCGGAATGAGCAGTTCTTC.

A note on this clone: At the DNA level, this CDR3 is encoded by other sequences in the same sample as well. V usage is TRBV18 and J usage is TRBJ1-5; 10 nucleotides agree with TRBD1. Germline V CDR1 and CDR2: KGHSH, LQKENI. This CDR3 has 15 amino acids. Trimming took 3 bases from V and 4 from J; bases not matched to a gene: 3. CDR3 nucleotides: TGTGCCAGCTCACCGAGGGGACAGGGGAATCAGCCCCAGCATTTT. The encoded protein is CASSPRGQGNQPQHF.

This CDR3 is CAWNPLKGEKLFF. CDR3 sequence (DNA): TGTGCCTGGAACCCCCTAAAGGGTGAAAAACTGTTTTTT. The J gene is TRBJ1-4, the V gene TRBV30; D unclear. Per germline, CDR1 GTSNPN and CDR2 SVGIG (reference sequence). Trimming removed 4 bases at V and 7 bases at J, with 13 bases between. The CDR3 has 13 amino acids.

The chain couples TRBV28 to TRBJ2-7; D remains ambiguous. The CDR3 contains 13 residues. Germline V lookup: CDR1 MDHEN, CDR2 SYDVKM. The V and J ends lost 7 bases and 3 bases respectively, with 13 bases between them. CDR3 sequence: CASIGPPDYEQYF. The CDR3 DNA reads TGTGCCAGCATCGGCCCCCCAGACTACGAGCAGTACTTC.

This clone was counted a single time. The genes are TRBV7-9 and TRBJ2-7; D uncertain. Germline V gives CDR1 SEHNR, CDR2 FQNEAQ (reference sequence). Trimming removed 3 bases from V and 4 bases from J, with 4 bases in between. The CDR3 runs 11 residues. Written as DNA, the CDR3 is TGTGCCAGCAGCTTCCAGTACGAGCAGTACTTC. The encoded protein is CASSFQYEQYF.

This clone was observed a handful of times. The sample contains more than one DNA sequence encoding this CDR3. The chain has TRBV18 and TRBJ1-1; D ambiguous. V lost 0 bases to trimming and J lost 2 bases, with 7 bases between them. The CDR3 runs to 14 residues. Per the germline V gene, CDR1 is KGHSH and CDR2 is LQKENI. CDR3 region: CASSPPPGNTEAFF. CDR3 nucleotides: TGTGCCAGCTCACCACCCCCGGGCAACACTGAAGCTTTCTTT.

CDR3 in DNA: TGTGCCAGCTCCCCAAAAGGTGGGAGCACAGATACGCAGTATTTT. Translation: CASSPKGGSTDTQYF. The V call is TRBV6-4, the J call TRBJ2-3; D remains ambiguous. Germline V lookup: CDR1 MRHNA, CDR2 SNTAGT. The germline V and J ends were trimmed by 8 bases and 0 bases, with 15 bases remaining between them. The CDR3 has 15 amino acids.

With respect to this clone: The sample holds other DNA sequences that translate to the same CDR3. This rearrangement joins TRBV29-1 to TRBJ1-1; TRBD1 matches 7 bases. In germline, CDR1 is SQVTM, CDR2 ANQGSEA. J lost 4 bases, V lost 4 bases, and 0 bases had no gene match. The CDR3 length is 11 residues. As DNA, the CDR3 is TGCAGCGTTGGACAGGGCACTGAAGCTTTCTTT. Translated: CSVGQGTEAFF.

This chain uses TRBV10-3 with TRBJ2-5; 8 bases match TRBD1. Germline assignment: CDR1 ENHRY and CDR2 SYGVKD. The J segment lost 7 bases and the V segment lost 10 bases, leaving 11 bases of the junction unmatched. CDR3 length: 13 residues. The chain's CDR3 is CATTWTGLGTQYF. CDR3 coding DNA: TGTGCCACCACCTGGACAGGGCTCGGGACCCAGTACTTC.

The V gene is TRBV4-1, the J gene TRBJ1-5; D gene unclear. CDR1 is MGHRA, CDR2 YSYEKL, per germline. CDR3 size: 14 residues. Trimming removed 2 bases from V and 0 bases from J, with 5 bases in between. DNA for the CDR3: TGCGCCAGCAGCCAATCTTATAGCAATCAGCCCCAGCATTTT. Translating it yields CASSQSYSNQPQHF.

This sequence joins TRBV6-1 and TRBJ2-7, with D possibly being TRBD1 (8 bases). Germline V gives CDR1 MNHNS, CDR2 SASEGT. This CDR3 contains 15 residues. The V end was cut by 7 bases, the J end by 3 bases, with 19 bases between. This chain's CDR3 is CASTGGGAGDYEQYF. CDR3 nucleotide sequence: TGTGCCAGCACAGGGGGCGGGGCGGGAGACTACGAGCAGTACTTC.

This clone was recorded once. The chain links TRBV15 to TRBJ2-1; 8 positions match TRBD2. CDR3 length: 14 amino acids. CDR1 is LNHNV and CDR2 is YYDKDF in the germline V gene (reference sequence). With 2 bases clipped from V and 11 bases from J, the junction kept 8 bases outside the gene matches. The CDR3 nucleotides read TGTGCCACCAGCAGACCATCCAGCGGGAGTCAGCAGTTCTTC. Amino acid sequence: CATSRPSSGSQQFF. The variable domain in full, completed from reference TRBV15 and TRBJ2-1, reads DAMVIQNPRYQVTQFGKPVTLSCSQTLNHNVMYWYQQKSSQAPKLLFHYYDKDFNNEADTPDNFQSRRPNTSFCFLDIRSPGLGDTAMYLCATSRPSSGSQQFFGPGTRLTVL.

This sequence joins TRBV7-9 and TRBJ2-5; 12 nucleotides align to TRBD1. The CDR3 is 18 amino acids. Trimming at V came to 6 bases and at J to 1 base, leaving 12 bases not matched to a gene. Germline values: CDR1 SEHNR, CDR2 FQNEAQ (reference sequence). CDR3: CASSRAGQGAPIQETQYF. DNA of the CDR3: TGTGCCAGCAGTCGGGCGGGACAGGGGGCGCCTATCCAAGAGACCCAGTACTTC.

V gene TRBV2 combines with J gene TRBJ2-7; 9 bases match TRBD2. Germline values: CDR1 SNHLY, CDR2 FYNNEI. CDR3 length: 13 residues. V trimming: 6 bases; J trimming: 3 bases; junction bases outside the gene matches: 3. The CDR3 loop reads CASRMTSGYEQYF. DNA for the CDR3: TGTGCCAGCAGAATGACTAGCGGCTACGAGCAGTACTTC. Looking up the rest from reference TRBV2 and TRBJ2-7 gives the full variable domain: EPEVTQTPSHQVTQMGQEVILRCVPISNHLYFYWYRQILGQKVEFLVSFYNNEISEKSEIFDDQFSVERPDGSNFTLKIRSTKLEDSAMYFCASRMTSGYEQYFGPGTRLTVT.

This clone appeared a single time. The rearrangement joins TRBV11-2 to TRBJ1-4; 8 bases agree with TRBD1. The CDR3 is made up of 15 amino acids. Germline lookup yields CDR1 SGHAT and CDR2 FQNNGV. V lost 1 base to trimming and J lost 4 bases; unmatched junction nucleotides: 2. CDR3 nucleotides: TGTGCCAGCAGCTTAGGGGACAGGATTAATGAAAAACTGTTTTTT. Its translation is CASSLGDRINEKLFF.

This clone is a singleton in its sample. The rearrangement links TRBV28 to TRBJ1-1; D possibly corresponds to TRBD1 (6 bases). Between the trimmed V and J ends, which lost 7 bases and 3 bases, there was a span of 9 bases. Per germline, CDR1 MDHEN and CDR2 SYDVKM. This CDR3 has 12 residues. CDR3: CASNGGYTEAFF. For the CDR3, the DNA is TGTGCCAGCAATGGGGGCTACACTGAAGCTTTCTTT.

V usage is TRBV6-5 and J usage is TRBJ2-7; TRBD1 might be the D (5 bases). Per germline, CDR1 MNHEY and CDR2 SVGAGI. Trimming removed 3 bases at V and 2 bases at J, with 11 bases between. The CDR3 covers 14 residues. CDR3 residues: CASSYTGTAYEQYF. The DNA of the CDR3 is TGTGCCAGCAGTTATACAGGAACCGCCTACGAGCAGTACTTC.

V usage is TRBV6-6 and J usage is TRBJ2-5; 8 bases match TRBD2. The length of the CDR3 is 14 residues. CDR1 and CDR2 (germline): MNHNY, SVGAGI (reference sequence). J lost 5 bases, V lost 7 bases, and 9 bases had no gene match. CDR3 nucleotide sequence: TGTGCCAGCAAAGCGGGAGCATTGGTGGAGACCCAGTACTTC. This gives the protein CASKAGALVETQYF.

The V and J genes are TRBV19 and TRBJ2-5; D is ambiguous. Germline V gene sequence: CDR1 LNHDA, CDR2 SQIVND (reference sequence). The CDR3 length is 13 residues. Trimming took 3 bases from V and 2 from J, leaving 7 bases between them. The CDR3 region has the DNA TGTGCCAGTAGTATTTGGGTACAAGAGACCCAGTACTTC. Translated, it gives CASSIWVQETQYF.

The V gene is TRBV18, the J gene TRBJ2-1; D remains unclear. Germline CDR1 reads KGHSH; CDR2 reads LQKENI. V dropped 2 bases and J dropped 9 bases, with 11 bases sitting between them. The CDR3 spans 13 residues. CDR3 in amino acids: CASSPDAGSEQFF. CDR3 DNA sequence: TGTGCCAGCTCACCAGACGCCGGGTCTGAGCAGTTCTTC.

The rearrangement uses TRBV5-8 and TRBJ2-4, with TRBD1 identical over 7 bases. The trim removed 4 bases at V and 4 bases at J, leaving 11 bases unmatched. The CDR3 covers 16 residues. The germline CDR1 and CDR2 sequences are SGHTS and YDEGEE. CDR3 amino acids: CASSPPPLTGKNIQYF. For the CDR3, the DNA is TGTGCCAGCAGCCCGCCCCCTCTGACAGGGAAAAACATTCAGTACTTC. Using reference TRBV5-8 and TRBJ2-4 for the parts outside the CDR3, the full variable domain is EAGVTQSPTHLIKTRGQQATLRCSPISGHTSVYWYQQALGLGLQFLLWYDEGEERNRGNFPPRFSGRQFPNYSSELNVNALELEDSALYLCASSPPPLTGKNIQYFGAGTRLSVL.

A single count supports this clone. The V gene is TRBV5-4, the J gene TRBJ2-3; 7 bases fit TRBD1. CDR3 length: 13 amino acids. Germline values: CDR1 SGHNT, CDR2 YYREEE (reference sequence). Losses at the gene ends were 4 bases for V and 7 bases for J; bases not matched to a gene: 6. CDR3 DNA: TGTGCCAGCAGCCCGACAGGGTTGCATACGCAGTATTTT. This codes for CASSPTGLHTQYF.

This chain joins TRBV27 and TRBJ1-5; 9 nucleotides agree with TRBD1. Per the germline V gene, CDR1 is MNHEY and CDR2 is SMNVEV (reference sequence). The CDR3 sequence is 16 residues long. J was trimmed by 4 bases and V by 5 bases; bases with no gene match: 9. The CDR3 DNA sequence: TGTGCCAGCAGTCCGGACCGGACAGGGGTGAATCAGCCCCAGCATTTT. The encoded protein is CASSPDRTGVNQPQHF.

This clone was seen more than once but under ten times. The genes are TRBV4-2 and TRBJ2-3; TRBD2 matches 7 bases. Germline CDR1 and CDR2: LGHNA and YNFKEQ. V shed 0 bases, J shed 6 bases, and the junction held 12 bases outside the gene matches. The CDR3 totals 17 residues. The CDR3: CASSQEFGGRASDTQYF. Here the CDR3 DNA reads TGTGCCAGCAGCCAAGAATTTGGGGGGAGGGCCTCGGATACGCAGTATTTT.

As to this clone: Different DNA sequences within this sample yield the same CDR3. The chain couples TRBV5-1 to TRBJ2-7, with TRBD1 matching over 7 bases. Germline-derived CDR1 and CDR2 are SGHRS and YFSETQ. The junction had 5 bases not matched to a gene; V was cut back by 3 bases and J by 2 bases. The CDR3 has 14 amino acids. The CDR3 region has the DNA TGCGCCAGCAGCTCGTCGGGGACAGCCTACGAGCAGTACTTC. The encoded protein is CASSSSGTAYEQYF. The complete variable domain, with remaining parts taken from reference TRBV5-1 and TRBJ2-7, reads KAGVTQTPRYLIKTRGQQVTLSCSPISGHRSVSWYQQTPGQGLQFLFEYFSETQRNKGNFPGRFSGRQFSNSRSEMNVSTLELGDSALYLCASSSSGTAYEQYFGPGTRLTVT.